This T cell receptor beta chain was observed in a study of blood T cell repertoires in COVID-19. In the study's own analysis: Nucleated cell number was recorded as an estimate derived from reference gene primer amplification. Only in-frame clones appear in the TCRdb table, and some are missing; sequencing was by immunoSEQ multiplex PCR. V and J calls and clone size are those listed in that table; D and trimming were worked out from the DNA. The repertoire includes fewer than 45,000 clones, almost 85% of them detected once, and over 13% sits in the top ten. Germline assignment: CDR1 SGHAT and CDR2 FQNNGV. V lost 6 bases, J lost 0 bases, and 12 bases lay in between. This CDR3 is built from 15 residues.

The sequence came from a human donor in a cohort sampled during active COVID-19. Material for sequencing was peripheral blood. The chain combines TRBV11-2 with TRBJ1-5, with D possibly TRBD1 on 6 matching bases. The CDR3 loop is CASRQDSYSNQPQHF. In nucleotides, the CDR3 is TGTGCCAGCAGACAGGACAGTTATAGCAATCAGCCCCAGCATTTT.